This TCR beta chain was recovered during a study of OX40 agonist ivuxolimab in advanced cancers. Study at large: Participants averaged roughly 57 years of age (range about 23 to 80) and were 75% to 90% male.

Assay used: immunoSEQ multiplex PCR; TCRdb lists only in-frame clones, some missing. The repertoire holds 8,000 or so clones, with about 90% as singletons. CDR3 length equals 11 residues. V was shortened by 6 bases and J by 8 bases, with 14 bases between the two germline ends. The V gene's germline CDR1 is DFQATT and CDR2 SNEGSKA (reference sequence). The chain employs TRBV20-1 and TRBJ2-7; no reliable D call. The sample consisted of CD4+ or CD8+ T cells sorted from blood, taken in a trial of the OX40 agonist ivuxolimab. The source of this sequence is an adult with an advanced solid tumor such as melanoma, head and neck, liver or kidney cancer. The CDR3, as DNA: TGCAGTGCCCCCGATAACCCGAAGCAGTACTTC. Its protein product is CSAPDNPKQYF.